This TCR beta chain was documented in a study of blood T cell repertoires in COVID-19. About the research overall: Italy, Spain and the United States were the sources of the convalescent and acute COVID-19 samples.

As to this clone: Other nucleotide sequences from this sample produce the same CDR3.

Clones were read by immunoSEQ multiplex PCR, and TCRdb kept only the in-frame ones, dropping some. The data show a few hundred thousand clones, approximately 92% seen once. Germline CDR1 reads SGDLS; CDR2 reads YYNGEE. The ends lost 0 bases at V and 1 base at J; junction bases unmatched: 3. The CDR3 sequence is 15 residues long. Cohort 3 donors were reported recovered after two negative PCRs, clearance, or symptom resolution. The specimen was PBMCs or T cells enriched from blood (not recorded which). V gene TRBV9 combines with J gene TRBJ2-5; TRBD1 aligns across 7 bases. The sequence derives from a woman under 40 who had recovered from COVID-19. In DNA form, the CDR3 reads TGTGCCAGCAGCGTAGGTACAGGGGCCCAAGAGACCCAGTACTTC. Residues: CASSVGTGAQETQYF.